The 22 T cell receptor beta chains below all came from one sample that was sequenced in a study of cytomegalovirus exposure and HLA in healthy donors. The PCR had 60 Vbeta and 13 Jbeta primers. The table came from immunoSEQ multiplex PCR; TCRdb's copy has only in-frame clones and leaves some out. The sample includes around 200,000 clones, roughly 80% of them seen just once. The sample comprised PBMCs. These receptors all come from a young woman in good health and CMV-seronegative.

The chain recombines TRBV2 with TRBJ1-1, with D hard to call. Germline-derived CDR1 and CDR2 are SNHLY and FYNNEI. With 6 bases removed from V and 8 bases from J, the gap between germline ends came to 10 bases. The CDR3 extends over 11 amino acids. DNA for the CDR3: TGTGCCAGCAGCGCGGACTTAGAAGCTTTCTTT. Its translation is CASSADLEAFF.

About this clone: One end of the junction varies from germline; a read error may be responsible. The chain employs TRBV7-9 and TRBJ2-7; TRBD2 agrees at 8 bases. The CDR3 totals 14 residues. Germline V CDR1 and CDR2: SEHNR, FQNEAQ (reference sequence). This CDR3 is CSSSLDGTRGEQYF. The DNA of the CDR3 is TGTTCCAGCAGCTTAGATGGGACTAGAGGCGAGCAGTACTTC.

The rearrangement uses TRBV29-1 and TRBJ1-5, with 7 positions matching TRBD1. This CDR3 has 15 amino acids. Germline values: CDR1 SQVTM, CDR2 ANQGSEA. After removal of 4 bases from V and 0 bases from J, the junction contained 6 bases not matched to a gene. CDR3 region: CSVVEGGGSNQPQHF. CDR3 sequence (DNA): TGCAGCGTTGTGGAAGGGGGCGGTAGCAATCAGCCCCAGCATTTT.

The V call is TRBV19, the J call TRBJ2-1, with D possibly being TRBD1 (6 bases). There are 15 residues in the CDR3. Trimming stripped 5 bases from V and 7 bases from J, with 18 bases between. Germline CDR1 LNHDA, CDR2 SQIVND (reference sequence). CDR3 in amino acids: CASSSQSGVWNEQFF. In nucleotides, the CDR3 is TGTGCCAGTAGTTCCCAATCAGGGGTGTGGAATGAGCAGTTCTTC.

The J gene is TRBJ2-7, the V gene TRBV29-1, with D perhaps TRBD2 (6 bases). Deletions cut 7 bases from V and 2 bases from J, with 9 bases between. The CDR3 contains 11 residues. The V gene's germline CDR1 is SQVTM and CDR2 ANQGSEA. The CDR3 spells CSGAGTYEQYF. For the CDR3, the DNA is TGCAGCGGGGCGGGAACCTACGAGCAGTACTTC.

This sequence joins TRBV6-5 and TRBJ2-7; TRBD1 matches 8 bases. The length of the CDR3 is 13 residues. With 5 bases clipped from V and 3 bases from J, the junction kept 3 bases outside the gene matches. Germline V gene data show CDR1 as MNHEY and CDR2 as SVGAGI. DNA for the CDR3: TGTGCCAGCAGTACCGGGACAGGCTACGAGCAGTACTTC. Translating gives CASSTGTGYEQYF.

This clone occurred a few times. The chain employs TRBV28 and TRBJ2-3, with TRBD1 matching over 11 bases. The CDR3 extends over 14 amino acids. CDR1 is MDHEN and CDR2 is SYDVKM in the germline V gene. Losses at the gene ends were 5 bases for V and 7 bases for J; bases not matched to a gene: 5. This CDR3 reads CASSAGTGGYTQYF. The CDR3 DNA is TGTGCCAGCAGTGCCGGGACAGGGGGTTATACGCAGTATTTT.

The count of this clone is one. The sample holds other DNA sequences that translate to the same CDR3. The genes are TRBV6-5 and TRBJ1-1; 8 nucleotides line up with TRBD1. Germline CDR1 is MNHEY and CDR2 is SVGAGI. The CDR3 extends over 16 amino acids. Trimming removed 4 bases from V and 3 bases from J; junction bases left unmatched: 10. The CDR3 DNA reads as TGTGCCAGCAGTTTTGGGCAGGGGGCGCAGGACACTGAAGCTTTCTTT. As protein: CASSFGQGAQDTEAFF.

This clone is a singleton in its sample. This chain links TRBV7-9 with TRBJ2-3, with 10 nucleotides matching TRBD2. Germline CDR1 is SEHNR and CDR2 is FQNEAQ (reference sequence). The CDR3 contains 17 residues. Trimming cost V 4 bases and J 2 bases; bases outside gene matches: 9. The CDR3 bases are TGTGCCAGCAGCTCACGGACTAGCGGAAAGTCCACAGATACGCAGTATTTT. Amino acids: CASSSRTSGKSTDTQYF. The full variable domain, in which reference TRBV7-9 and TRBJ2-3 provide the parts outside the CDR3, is DTGVSQNPRHKITKRGQNVTFRCDPISEHNRLYWYRQTLGQGPEFLTYFQNEAQLEKSRLLSDRFSAERPKGSFSTLEIQRTEQGDSAMYLCASSSRTSGKSTDTQYFGPGTRLTVL.

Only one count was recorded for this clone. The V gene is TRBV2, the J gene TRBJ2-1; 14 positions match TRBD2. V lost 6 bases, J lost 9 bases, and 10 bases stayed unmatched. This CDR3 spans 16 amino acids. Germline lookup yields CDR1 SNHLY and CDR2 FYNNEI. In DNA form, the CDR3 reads TGTGCCAGCAGACGACGGACTAGCGGGGGGTCGGGTGAGCAGTTCTTC. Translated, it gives CASRRRTSGGSGEQFF.

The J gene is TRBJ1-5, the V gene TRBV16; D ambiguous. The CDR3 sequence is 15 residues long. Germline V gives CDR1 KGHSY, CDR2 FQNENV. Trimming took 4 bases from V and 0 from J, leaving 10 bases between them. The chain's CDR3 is CASSRPYNSNQPQHF. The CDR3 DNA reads TGTGCCAGCAGCCGTCCATACAATAGCAATCAGCCCCAGCATTTT.

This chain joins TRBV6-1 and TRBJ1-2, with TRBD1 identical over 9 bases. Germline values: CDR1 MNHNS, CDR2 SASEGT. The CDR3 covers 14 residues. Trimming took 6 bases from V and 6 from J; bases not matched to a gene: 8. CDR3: CASSDRWTGDGYTF. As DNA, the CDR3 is TGTGCCAGCAGCGACCGATGGACAGGGGATGGCTACACCTTC.

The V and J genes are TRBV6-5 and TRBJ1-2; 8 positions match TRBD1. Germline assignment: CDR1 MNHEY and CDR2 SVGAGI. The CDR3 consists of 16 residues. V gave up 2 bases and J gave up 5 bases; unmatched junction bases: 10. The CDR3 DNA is TGTGCCAGCAGTTACGTAGGACAGGGCTTACGGTATGGCTACACCTTC. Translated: CASSYVGQGLRYGYTF.

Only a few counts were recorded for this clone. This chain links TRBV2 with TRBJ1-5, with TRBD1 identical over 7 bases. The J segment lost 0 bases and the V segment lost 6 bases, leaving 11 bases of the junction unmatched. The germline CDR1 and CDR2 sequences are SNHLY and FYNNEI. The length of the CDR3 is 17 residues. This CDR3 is CASRTRDSLISNQPQHF. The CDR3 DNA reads TGTGCCAGCAGGACCAGGGACAGTTTAATTAGCAATCAGCCCCAGCATTTT.

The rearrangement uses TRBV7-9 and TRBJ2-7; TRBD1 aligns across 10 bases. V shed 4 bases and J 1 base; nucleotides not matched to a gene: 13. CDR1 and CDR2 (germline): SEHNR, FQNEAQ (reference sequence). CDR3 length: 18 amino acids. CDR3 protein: CASSSVPGQGPRSYEQYF. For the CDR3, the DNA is TGTGCCAGCAGCTCAGTCCCGGGACAGGGGCCGCGTTCCTACGAGCAGTACTTC.

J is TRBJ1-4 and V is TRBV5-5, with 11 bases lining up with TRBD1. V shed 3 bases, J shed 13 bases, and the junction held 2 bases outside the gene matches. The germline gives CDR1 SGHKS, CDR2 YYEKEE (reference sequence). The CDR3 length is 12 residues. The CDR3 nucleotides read TGTGCCAGCAGCTCCGGGACAGGGGGACTGTTTTTT. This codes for CASSSGTGGLFF.

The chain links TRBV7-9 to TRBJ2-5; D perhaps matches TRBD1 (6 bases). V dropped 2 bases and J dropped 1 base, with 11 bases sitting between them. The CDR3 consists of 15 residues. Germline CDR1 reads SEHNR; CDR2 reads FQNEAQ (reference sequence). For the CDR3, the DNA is TGTGCCAGCAGCTTATTTTCAGGGGTCCAAGAGACCCAGTACTTC. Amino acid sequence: CASSLFSGVQETQYF.

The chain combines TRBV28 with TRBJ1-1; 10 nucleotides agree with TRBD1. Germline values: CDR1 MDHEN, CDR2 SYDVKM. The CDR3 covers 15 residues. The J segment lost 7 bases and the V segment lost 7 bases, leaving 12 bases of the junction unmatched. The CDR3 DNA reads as TGTGCCAGCACCTTTCGGACAGGGGGATACGGTGAAGCTTTCTTT. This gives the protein CASTFRTGGYGEAFF.

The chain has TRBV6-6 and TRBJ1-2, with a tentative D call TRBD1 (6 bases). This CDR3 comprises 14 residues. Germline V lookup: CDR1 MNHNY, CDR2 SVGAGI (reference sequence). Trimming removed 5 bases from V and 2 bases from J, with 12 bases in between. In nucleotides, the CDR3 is TGTGCCAGCAGTCGTACGGGGGGCAACTATGGCTACACCTTC. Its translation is CASSRTGGNYGYTF.

Here the CDR3 reads CSVVWGWDRFPPKGGYTF. CDR3 sequence (DNA): TGCAGCGTTGTGTGGGGATGGGACAGGTTTCCCCCTAAGGGTGGCTACACCTTC. The chain couples TRBV29-1 to TRBJ1-2, with 8 bases aligning to TRBD1. V was pared by 4 bases and J by 7 bases, with 23 bases of the junction left unmatched. The CDR3 loop spans 18 amino acids. Germline CDR1 reads SQVTM; CDR2 reads ANQGSEA. The variable domain in full, with the rest retrieved from reference TRBV29-1 and TRBJ1-2, is SAVISQKPSRDICQRGTSLTIQCQVDSQVTMMFWYRQQPGQSLTLIATANQGSEATYESGFVIDKFPISRPNLTFSTLTVSNMSPEDSSIYLCSVVWGWDRFPPKGGYTFGSGTRLTVV.

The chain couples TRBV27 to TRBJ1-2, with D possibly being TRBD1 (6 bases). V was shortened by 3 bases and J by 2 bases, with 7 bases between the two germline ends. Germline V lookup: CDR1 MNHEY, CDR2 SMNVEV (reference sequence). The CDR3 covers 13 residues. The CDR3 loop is CASSFTGNYGYTF. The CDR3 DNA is TGTGCCAGCAGTTTCACAGGGAACTATGGCTACACCTTC.

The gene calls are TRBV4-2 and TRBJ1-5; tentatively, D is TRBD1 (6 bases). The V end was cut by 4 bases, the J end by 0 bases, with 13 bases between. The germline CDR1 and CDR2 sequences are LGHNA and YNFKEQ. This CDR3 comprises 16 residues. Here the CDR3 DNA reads TGTGCCAGCAGCCCCCTGGGGGCAGATAGCAATCAGCCCCAGCATTTT. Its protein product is CASSPLGADSNQPQHF.